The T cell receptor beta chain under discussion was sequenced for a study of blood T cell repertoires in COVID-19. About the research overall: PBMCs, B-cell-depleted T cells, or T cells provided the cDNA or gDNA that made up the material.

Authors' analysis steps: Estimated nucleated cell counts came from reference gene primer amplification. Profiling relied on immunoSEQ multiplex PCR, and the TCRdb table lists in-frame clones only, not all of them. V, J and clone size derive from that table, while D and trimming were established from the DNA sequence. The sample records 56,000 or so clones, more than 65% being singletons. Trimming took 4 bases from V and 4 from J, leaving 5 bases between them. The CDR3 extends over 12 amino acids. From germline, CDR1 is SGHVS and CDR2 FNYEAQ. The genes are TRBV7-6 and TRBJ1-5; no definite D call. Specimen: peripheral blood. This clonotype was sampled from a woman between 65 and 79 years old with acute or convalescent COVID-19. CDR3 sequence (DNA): TGTGCCAGCAGCTCACATAATCAGCCCCAGCATTTT. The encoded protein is CASSSHNQPQHF. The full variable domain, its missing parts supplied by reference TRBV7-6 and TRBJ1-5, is GAGVSQSPRYKVTKRGQDVALRCDPISGHVSLYWYRQALGQGPEFLTYFNYEAQQDKSGLPNDRFSAERPEGSISTLTIQRTEQRDSAMYRCASSSHNQPQHFGDGTRLSIL.